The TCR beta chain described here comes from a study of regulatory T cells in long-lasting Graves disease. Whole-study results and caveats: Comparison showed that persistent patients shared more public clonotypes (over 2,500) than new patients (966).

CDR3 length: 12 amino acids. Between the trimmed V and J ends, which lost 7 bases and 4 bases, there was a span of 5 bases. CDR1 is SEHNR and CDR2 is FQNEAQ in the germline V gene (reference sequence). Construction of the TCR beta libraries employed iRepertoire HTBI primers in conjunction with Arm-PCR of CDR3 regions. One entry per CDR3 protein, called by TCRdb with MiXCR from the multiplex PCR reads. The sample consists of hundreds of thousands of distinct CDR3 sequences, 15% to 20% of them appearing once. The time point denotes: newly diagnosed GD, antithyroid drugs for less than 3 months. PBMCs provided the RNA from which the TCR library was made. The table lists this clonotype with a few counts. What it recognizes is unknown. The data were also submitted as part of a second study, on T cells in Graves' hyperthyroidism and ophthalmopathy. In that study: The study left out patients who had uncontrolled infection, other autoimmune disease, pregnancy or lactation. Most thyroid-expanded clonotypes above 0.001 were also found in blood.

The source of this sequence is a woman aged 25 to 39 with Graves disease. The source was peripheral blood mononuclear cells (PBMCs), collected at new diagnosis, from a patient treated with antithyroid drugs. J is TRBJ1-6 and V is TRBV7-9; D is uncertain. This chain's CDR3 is CASTTYNSPLHF. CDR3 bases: TGTGCCAGCACTACTTATAATTCACCCCTCCACTTT.